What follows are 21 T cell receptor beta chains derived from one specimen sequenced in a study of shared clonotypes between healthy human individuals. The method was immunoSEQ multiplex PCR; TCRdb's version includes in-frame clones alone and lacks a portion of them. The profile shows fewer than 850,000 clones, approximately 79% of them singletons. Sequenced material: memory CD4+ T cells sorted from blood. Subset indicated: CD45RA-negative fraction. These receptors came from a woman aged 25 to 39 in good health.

CDR3 sequence: CASRLPAGGEKLFF. The CDR3 DNA reads as TGTGCCAGCAGACTACCGGCGGGGGGTGAAAAACTGTTTTTT. The chain joins TRBV28 to TRBJ1-4; tentative D call: TRBD1 (5 bases). The CDR3 sequence is 14 residues long. V was shortened by 6 bases and J by 7 bases, with 15 bases between the two germline ends. Germline CDR1 MDHEN, CDR2 SYDVKM.

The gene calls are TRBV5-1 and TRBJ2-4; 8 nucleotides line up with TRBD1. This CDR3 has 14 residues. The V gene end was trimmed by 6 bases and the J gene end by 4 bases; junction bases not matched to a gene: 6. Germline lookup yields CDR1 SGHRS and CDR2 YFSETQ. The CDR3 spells CASKPGTGKNIQYF. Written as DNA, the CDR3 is TGCGCCAGCAAACCAGGGACAGGAAAAAACATTCAGTACTTC.

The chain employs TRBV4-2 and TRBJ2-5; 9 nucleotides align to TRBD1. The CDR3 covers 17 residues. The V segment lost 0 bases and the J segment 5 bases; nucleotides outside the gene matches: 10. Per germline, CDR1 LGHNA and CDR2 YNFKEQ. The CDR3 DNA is TGTGCCAGCAGCCAAGACCAAACCGGGACAGGGCGGGAGACCCAGTACTTC. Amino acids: CASSQDQTGTGRETQYF.

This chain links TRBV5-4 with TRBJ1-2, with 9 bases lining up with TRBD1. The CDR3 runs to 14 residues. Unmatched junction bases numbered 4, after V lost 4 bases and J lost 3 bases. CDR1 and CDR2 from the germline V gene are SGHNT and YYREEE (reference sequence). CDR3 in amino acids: CASSIRQGDYGYTF. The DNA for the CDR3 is TGTGCCAGCAGCATCCGACAGGGGGACTATGGCTACACCTTC.

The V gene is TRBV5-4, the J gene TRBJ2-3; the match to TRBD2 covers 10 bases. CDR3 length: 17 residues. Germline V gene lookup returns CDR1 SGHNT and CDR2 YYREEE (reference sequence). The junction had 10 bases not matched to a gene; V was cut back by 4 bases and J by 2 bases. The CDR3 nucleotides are TGTGCCAGCAGCGGGCGTGAGCGGGAGGGAGACACAGATACGCAGTATTTT. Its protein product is CASSGREREGDTDTQYF.

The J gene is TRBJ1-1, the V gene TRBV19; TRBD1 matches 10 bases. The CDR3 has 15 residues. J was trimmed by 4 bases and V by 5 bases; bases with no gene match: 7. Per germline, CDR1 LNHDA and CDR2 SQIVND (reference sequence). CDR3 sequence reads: CASSSMTGGFTEAFF. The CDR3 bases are TGTGCCAGTAGTTCGATGACAGGGGGCTTCACTGAAGCTTTCTTT.

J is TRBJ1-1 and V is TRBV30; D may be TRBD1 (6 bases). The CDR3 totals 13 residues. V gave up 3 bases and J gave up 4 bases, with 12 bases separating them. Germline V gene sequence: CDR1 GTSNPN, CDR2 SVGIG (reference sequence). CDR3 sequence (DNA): TGTGCCTGGAGCAGCACAGGGCCCACTGAAGCTTTCTTT. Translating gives CAWSSTGPTEAFF. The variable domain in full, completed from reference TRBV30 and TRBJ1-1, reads SQTIHQWPATLVQPVGSPLSLECTVEGTSNPNLYWYRQAAGRGLQLLFYSVGIGQISSEVPQNLSASRPQDRQFILSSKKLLLSDSGFYLCAWSSTGPTEAFFGQGTRLTVV.

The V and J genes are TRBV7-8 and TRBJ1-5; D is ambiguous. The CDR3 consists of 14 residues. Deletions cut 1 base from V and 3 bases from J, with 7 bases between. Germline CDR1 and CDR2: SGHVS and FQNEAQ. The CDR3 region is CASSLVGLNQPQHF. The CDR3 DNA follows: TGTGCCAGCAGCTTAGTAGGGCTCAATCAGCCCCAGCATTTT.

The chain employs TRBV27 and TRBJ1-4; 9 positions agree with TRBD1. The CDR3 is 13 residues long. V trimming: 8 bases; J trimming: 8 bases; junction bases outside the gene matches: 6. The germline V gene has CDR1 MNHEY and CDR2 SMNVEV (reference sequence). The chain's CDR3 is CASRRQGVEKLFF. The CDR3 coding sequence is TGTGCCAGCCGACGACAGGGGGTAGAAAAACTGTTTTTT.

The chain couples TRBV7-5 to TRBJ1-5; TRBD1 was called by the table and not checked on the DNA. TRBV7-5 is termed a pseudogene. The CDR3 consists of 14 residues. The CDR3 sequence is CVRSLDRGNQPQHF. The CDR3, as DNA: TGTGTCAGAAGCTTAGACAGGGGCAATCAGCCCCAGCATTTT.

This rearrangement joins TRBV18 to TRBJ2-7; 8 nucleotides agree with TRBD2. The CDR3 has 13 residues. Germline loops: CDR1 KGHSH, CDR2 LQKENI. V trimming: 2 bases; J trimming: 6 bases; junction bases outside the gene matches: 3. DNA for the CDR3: TGTGCCAGCTCACCAACGGGAGGGGGCGAGCAGTACTTC. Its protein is CASSPTGGGEQYF.

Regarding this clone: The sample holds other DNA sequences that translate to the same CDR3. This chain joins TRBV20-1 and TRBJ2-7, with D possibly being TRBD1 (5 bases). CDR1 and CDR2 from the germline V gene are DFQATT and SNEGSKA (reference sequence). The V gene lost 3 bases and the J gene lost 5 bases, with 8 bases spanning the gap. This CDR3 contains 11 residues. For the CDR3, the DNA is TGCAGTGCTAGCAGGGATCACGAGCAGTACTTC. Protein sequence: CSASRDHEQYF.

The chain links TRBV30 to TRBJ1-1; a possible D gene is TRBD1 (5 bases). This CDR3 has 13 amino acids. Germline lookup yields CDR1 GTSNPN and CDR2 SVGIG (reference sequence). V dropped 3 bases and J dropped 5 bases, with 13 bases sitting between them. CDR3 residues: CAWSSEGHTEAFF. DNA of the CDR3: TGTGCCTGGAGCAGCGAGGGGCATACTGAAGCTTTCTTT.

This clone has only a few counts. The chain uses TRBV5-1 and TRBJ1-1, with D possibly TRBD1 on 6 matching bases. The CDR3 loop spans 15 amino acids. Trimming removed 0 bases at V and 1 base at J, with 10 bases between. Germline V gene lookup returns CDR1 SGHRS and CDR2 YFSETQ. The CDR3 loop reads CASSLVGGWNTEAFF. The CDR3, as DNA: TGCGCCAGCAGCTTGGTAGGGGGATGGAACACTGAAGCTTTCTTT.

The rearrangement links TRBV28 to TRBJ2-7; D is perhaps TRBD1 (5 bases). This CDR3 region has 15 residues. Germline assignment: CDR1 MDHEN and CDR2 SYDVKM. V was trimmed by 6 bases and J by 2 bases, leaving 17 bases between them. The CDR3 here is CASSPRTPAAYEQYF. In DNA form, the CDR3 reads TGTGCCAGCAGCCCTAGGACACCGGCGGCCTACGAGCAGTACTTC.

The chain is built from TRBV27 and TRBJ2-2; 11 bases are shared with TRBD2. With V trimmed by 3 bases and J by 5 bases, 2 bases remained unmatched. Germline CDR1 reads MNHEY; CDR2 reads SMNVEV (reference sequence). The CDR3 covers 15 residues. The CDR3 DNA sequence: TGTGCCAGCAGTTTCCTAGCGGGAGGAACCGGGGAGCTGTTTTTT. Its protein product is CASSFLAGGTGELFF.

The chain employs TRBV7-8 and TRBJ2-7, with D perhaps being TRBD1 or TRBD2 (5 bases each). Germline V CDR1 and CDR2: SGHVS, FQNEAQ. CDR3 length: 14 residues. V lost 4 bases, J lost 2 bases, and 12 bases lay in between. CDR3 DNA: TGTGCCAGCAGCTCCCCCATGGGGGCCTACGAGCAGTACTTC. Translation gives CASSSPMGAYEQYF.

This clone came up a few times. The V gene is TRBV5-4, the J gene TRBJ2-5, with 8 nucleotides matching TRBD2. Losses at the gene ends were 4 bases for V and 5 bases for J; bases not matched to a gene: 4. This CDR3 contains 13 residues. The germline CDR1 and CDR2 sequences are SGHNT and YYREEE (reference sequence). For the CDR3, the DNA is TGTGCCAGCAGCCGGGGGGGAGTTGAGACCCAGTACTTC. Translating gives CASSRGGVETQYF.

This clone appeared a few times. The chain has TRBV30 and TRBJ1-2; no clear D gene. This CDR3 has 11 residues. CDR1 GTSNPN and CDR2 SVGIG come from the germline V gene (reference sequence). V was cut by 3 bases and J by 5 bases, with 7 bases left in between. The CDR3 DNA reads TGTGCCTGGAGACACCTATATGGCTACACCTTC. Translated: CAWRHLYGYTF.

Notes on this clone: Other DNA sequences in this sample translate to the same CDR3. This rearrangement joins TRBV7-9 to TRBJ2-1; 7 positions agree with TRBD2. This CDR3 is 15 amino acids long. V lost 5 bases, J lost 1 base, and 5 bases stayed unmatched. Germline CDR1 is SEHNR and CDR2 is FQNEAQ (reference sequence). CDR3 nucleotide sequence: TGTGCCAGCAGCCCGACTAGCTTGTCCTACAATGAGCAGTTCTTC. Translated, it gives CASSPTSLSYNEQFF.

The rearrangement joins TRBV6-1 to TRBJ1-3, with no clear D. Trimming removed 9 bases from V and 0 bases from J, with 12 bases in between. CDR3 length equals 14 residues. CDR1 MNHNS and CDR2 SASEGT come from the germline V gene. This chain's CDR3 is CASETRLSGNTIYF. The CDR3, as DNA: TGTGCCAGTGAGACGAGACTCTCTGGAAACACCATATATTTT.